These 19 T cell receptor beta chains came from one sample sequenced in a study of post-analysis software for immune sequencing data. Study outcomes and limitations: TRBV segments more frequent in patients than in controls numbered several and included TRBV5-6, TRBV5-1 and TRBV20-1.

Unique-molecular-identifier-tagged TCR beta cDNA libraries were used. One entry per CDR3 protein results from TCRdb running MiXCR on the PCR reads. Among 170,000 or so distinct CDR3 sequences, approximately 28% were seen once, and the ten largest hold about 1.4%. Their specific antigens are unknown. Material: blood. These receptors were collected from a girl under 18 with multiple sclerosis.

A note on this clonotype: Possible read error: a much larger clone is one base away. This chain uses TRBV20-1 with TRBJ2-5, with D uncertain. V dropped 5 bases and J dropped 11 bases, with 27 bases sitting between them. The CDR3 totals 15 residues. Per the germline V gene, CDR1 is DFQATT and CDR2 is SNEGSKA (reference sequence). DNA for the CDR3: TGCAGTGCTGCCCAGACTCCACGCTCCTACAATGAGCAGTACTTC. Its translation: CSAAQTPRSYNEQYF.

With regard to this clonotype: This may be a read error: a much more frequent sequence differs by one nucleotide. V usage is TRBV29-1 and J usage is TRBJ2-1; 11 positions match TRBD2. Germline CDR1 reads SQVTM; CDR2 reads ANQGSEA. After removal of 7 bases from V and 0 bases from J, the junction contained 8 bases not matched to a gene. The CDR3 spans 16 residues. CDR3 sequence (DNA): TGCAGCGCTTTACTAGCGGGAGTGAGCTCCTACAATGAGCAGTTCTTC. Amino acids: CSALLAGVSSYNEQFF.

Many counts were recorded for this clonotype. The chain uses TRBV29-1 and TRBJ1-2, with 8 bases that match TRBD1. The CDR3 totals 12 residues. V trimming: 7 bases; J trimming: 4 bases; junction bases outside the gene matches: 5. Germline assignment: CDR1 SQVTM and CDR2 ANQGSEA. The CDR3 DNA is TGCAGCGCCGGACAGGGTTCCTATGGCTACACCTTC. Protein sequence: CSAGQGSYGYTF.

The sample holds one count of this clonotype. With a much larger clone just one base away, this may be a read error. In DNA, the CDR3 is TGCGCCAGCAGCTTGGAGGGCATTCAGTTCTTC. This sequence encodes CASSLEGIQFF. This chain joins TRBV5-1 and TRBJ2-1; the D is unclear. This CDR3 contains 11 residues. Trimming took off 0 bases at V and 13 bases at J, with 8 bases between the two ends. CDR1 and CDR2 from the germline V gene are SGHRS and YFSETQ.

This clonotype was counted a few times. The chain couples TRBV30 to TRBJ2-7, with D uncertain. Germline assignment: CDR1 GTSNPN and CDR2 SVGIG (reference sequence). Trimming left V 7 bases short and J 1 base short, with 11 bases between. This CDR3 comprises 12 residues. CDR3 loop: CAFRSRSYEQYF. The DNA of the CDR3 is TGTGCCTTCCGCTCCCGATCCTACGAGCAGTACTTC.

This clonotype was recorded a few times. The rearrangement links TRBV9 to TRBJ2-2; D possibly corresponds to TRBD2 (6 bases). V lost 4 bases to trimming and J lost 0 bases, with 13 bases between them. Germline values: CDR1 SGDLS, CDR2 YYNGEE. The CDR3 is 16 amino acids. CDR3 coding DNA: TGTGCCAGCAGCCCCCGCTCGGGGGCGAACACCGGGGAGCTGTTTTTT. It specifies CASSPRSGANTGELFF.

This clonotype was observed once. The rearrangement uses TRBV12-3 or TRBV12-4 and TRBJ2-5; D might be TRBD1 or TRBD2, each matching 6 bases. V lost 7 bases and J 5 bases, leaving 11 bases between the germline ends. This CDR3 has 12 amino acids. The CDR3 coding sequence is TGTGCCAGCAAAGGGGGAGGTGAGACCCAGTACTTC. Translated, it gives CASKGGGETQYF.

In its sample, this clonotype was seen many times. The gene calls are TRBV6-5 and TRBJ1-2; D gene ambiguous. Germline V gives CDR1 MNHEY, CDR2 SVGAGI. The V gene lost 0 bases and the J gene lost 2 bases, with 4 bases spanning the gap. This CDR3 contains 13 residues. CDR3 coding DNA: TGTGCCAGCAGTTACTCTGAAAACTATGGCTACACCTTC. It specifies CASSYSENYGYTF.

The chain joins TRBV6-6 to TRBJ2-5; D possibly corresponds to TRBD1 (5 bases). Trimming pared 7 bases from V and 1 base from J, leaving 13 bases between. Germline V CDR1 and CDR2: MNHNY, SVGAGI (reference sequence). This CDR3 spans 14 amino acids. CDR3 nucleotide sequence: TGTGCCAGCAAAACAGGCCCCCTCCAAGAGACCCAGTACTTC. Amino acid sequence: CASKTGPLQETQYF.

The rearrangement joins TRBV2 to TRBJ2-7, with 8 nucleotides matching TRBD1. The V gene's germline CDR1 is SNHLY and CDR2 FYNNEI. The CDR3 is 17 amino acids. The V segment lost 3 bases and the J segment 0 bases; nucleotides outside the gene matches: 10. The CDR3 loop reads CASSESGGHLLSYEQYF. The CDR3 region has the DNA TGTGCCAGCAGTGAGTCAGGGGGCCATCTCCTCTCCTACGAGCAGTACTTC.

The chain is built from TRBV6-5 and TRBJ2-7; the match to TRBD2 covers 7 bases. The V gene end was trimmed by 11 bases and the J gene end by 5 bases; junction bases not matched to a gene: 21. From germline, CDR1 is MNHEY and CDR2 SVGAGI. This CDR3 region has 16 residues. This chain's CDR3 is CAGMEMGESGIDEQYF. For the CDR3, the DNA is TGTGCCGGCATGGAGATGGGTGAGAGCGGGATCGACGAGCAGTACTTC.

The chain recombines TRBV29-1 with TRBJ1-1; 7 bases map to TRBD1. Germline trimming cut 6 bases from V and 7 bases from J; bases unmatched to any gene: 8. This CDR3 spans 12 amino acids. Germline loops: CDR1 SQVTM, CDR2 ANQGSEA. The CDR3 spells CSVGTDRNEAFF. DNA for the CDR3: TGCAGCGTAGGGACAGATCGGAATGAAGCTTTCTTT.

There are many counts of this clonotype. This rearrangement joins TRBV5-6 to TRBJ2-1; 14 bases are a match to TRBD2. The germline V gene has CDR1 SGHDT and CDR2 YYEEEE. CDR3 length equals 14 residues. V was clipped by 7 bases and J by 7 bases; unmatched bases: 4. The CDR3 spells CASDRTSGRNEQFF. DNA of the CDR3: TGTGCCAGCGACAGGACTAGCGGGAGGAATGAGCAGTTCTTC.

At least ten counts were recorded for this clonotype. The chain combines TRBV5-1 with TRBJ2-3; D perhaps matches TRBD2 (6 bases). Trimming shortened V by 0 bases and J by 5 bases, and 25 bases separated the two germline ends. The V gene's germline CDR1 is SGHRS and CDR2 YFSETQ. The CDR3 length is 19 residues. CDR3 in DNA: TGCGCCAGCAGCTTGGCGGAGCGAGACCTCCTCTTGGGAGGAGATACGCAGTATTTT. Protein sequence: CASSLAERDLLLGGDTQYF.

The sample holds a few counts of this clonotype. The chain is built from TRBV27 and TRBJ2-1; D perhaps matches TRBD2 (5 bases). The germline gives CDR1 MNHEY, CDR2 SMNVEV (reference sequence). The CDR3 loop spans 16 amino acids. The ends were cut back, 4 bases at V and 0 bases at J, with 13 bases in the middle. CDR3 nucleotides: TGTGCCAGCAGTTCCCTGGGAGCGAGCTCCTACAATGAGCAGTTCTTC. It encodes CASSSLGASSYNEQFF.

This clonotype has only a few counts. The gene calls are TRBV2 and TRBJ2-3; D uncertain. Looked up from germline, CDR1 is SNHLY and CDR2 is FYNNEI. This CDR3 region has 16 residues. V lost 1 base to trimming and J lost 2 bases, with 13 bases between them. CDR3 sequence: CASSEGVGRLTDTQYF. The DNA of the CDR3 is TGTGCCAGCAGTGAAGGGGTGGGCCGACTCACAGATACGCAGTATTTT.

This clonotype was counted a few times. In DNA form, the CDR3 reads TGTGCCAGCAGCGCTAGCGGGGGCCTGGCCAAAAACATTCAGTACTTC. Amino acid sequence: CASSASGGLAKNIQYF. V and J are TRBV7-9 and TRBJ2-4, with TRBD2 matching over 10 bases. Per germline, CDR1 SEHNR and CDR2 FQNEAQ (reference sequence). After removal of 5 bases from V and 1 base from J, the junction contained 5 bases not matched to a gene. The CDR3 extends over 16 amino acids.

Details on this clonotype: A much larger clone differs by one base, so this may be a read error. This rearrangement joins TRBV4-1 to TRBJ2-3; 8 positions agree with TRBD2. CDR1 is MGHRA and CDR2 is YSYEKL in the germline V gene. The CDR3 spans 18 residues. CDR3 in DNA: TGCGCCGGCAGCCAAAGCCCCGGGGTAGCGGGAAAAGCAGATACGCAGTATTTT. This gives the protein CAGSQSPGVAGKADTQYF.

In nucleotides, the CDR3 is TGTGCCATCAGCGGGACCGCGGACACTGAAGCTTTCTTT. Translation: CAISGTADTEAFF. The chain is built from TRBV10-3 and TRBJ1-1, with D maybe TRBD1 (5 bases). Looked up from germline, CDR1 is ENHRY and CDR2 is SYGVKD. Trimming took 6 bases from V and 3 from J, leaving 11 bases between them. The CDR3 contains 13 residues.